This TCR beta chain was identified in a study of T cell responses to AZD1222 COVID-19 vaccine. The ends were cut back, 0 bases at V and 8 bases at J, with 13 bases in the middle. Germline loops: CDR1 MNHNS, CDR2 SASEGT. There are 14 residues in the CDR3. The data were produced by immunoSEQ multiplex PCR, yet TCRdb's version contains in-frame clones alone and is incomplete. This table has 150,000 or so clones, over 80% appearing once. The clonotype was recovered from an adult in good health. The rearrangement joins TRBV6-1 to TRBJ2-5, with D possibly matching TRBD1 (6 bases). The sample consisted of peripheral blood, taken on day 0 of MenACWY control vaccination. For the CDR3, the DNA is TGTGCCAGCAGTGAAGCGAACAGGGTGGCTACCCAGTACTTC. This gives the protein CASSEANRVATQYF.